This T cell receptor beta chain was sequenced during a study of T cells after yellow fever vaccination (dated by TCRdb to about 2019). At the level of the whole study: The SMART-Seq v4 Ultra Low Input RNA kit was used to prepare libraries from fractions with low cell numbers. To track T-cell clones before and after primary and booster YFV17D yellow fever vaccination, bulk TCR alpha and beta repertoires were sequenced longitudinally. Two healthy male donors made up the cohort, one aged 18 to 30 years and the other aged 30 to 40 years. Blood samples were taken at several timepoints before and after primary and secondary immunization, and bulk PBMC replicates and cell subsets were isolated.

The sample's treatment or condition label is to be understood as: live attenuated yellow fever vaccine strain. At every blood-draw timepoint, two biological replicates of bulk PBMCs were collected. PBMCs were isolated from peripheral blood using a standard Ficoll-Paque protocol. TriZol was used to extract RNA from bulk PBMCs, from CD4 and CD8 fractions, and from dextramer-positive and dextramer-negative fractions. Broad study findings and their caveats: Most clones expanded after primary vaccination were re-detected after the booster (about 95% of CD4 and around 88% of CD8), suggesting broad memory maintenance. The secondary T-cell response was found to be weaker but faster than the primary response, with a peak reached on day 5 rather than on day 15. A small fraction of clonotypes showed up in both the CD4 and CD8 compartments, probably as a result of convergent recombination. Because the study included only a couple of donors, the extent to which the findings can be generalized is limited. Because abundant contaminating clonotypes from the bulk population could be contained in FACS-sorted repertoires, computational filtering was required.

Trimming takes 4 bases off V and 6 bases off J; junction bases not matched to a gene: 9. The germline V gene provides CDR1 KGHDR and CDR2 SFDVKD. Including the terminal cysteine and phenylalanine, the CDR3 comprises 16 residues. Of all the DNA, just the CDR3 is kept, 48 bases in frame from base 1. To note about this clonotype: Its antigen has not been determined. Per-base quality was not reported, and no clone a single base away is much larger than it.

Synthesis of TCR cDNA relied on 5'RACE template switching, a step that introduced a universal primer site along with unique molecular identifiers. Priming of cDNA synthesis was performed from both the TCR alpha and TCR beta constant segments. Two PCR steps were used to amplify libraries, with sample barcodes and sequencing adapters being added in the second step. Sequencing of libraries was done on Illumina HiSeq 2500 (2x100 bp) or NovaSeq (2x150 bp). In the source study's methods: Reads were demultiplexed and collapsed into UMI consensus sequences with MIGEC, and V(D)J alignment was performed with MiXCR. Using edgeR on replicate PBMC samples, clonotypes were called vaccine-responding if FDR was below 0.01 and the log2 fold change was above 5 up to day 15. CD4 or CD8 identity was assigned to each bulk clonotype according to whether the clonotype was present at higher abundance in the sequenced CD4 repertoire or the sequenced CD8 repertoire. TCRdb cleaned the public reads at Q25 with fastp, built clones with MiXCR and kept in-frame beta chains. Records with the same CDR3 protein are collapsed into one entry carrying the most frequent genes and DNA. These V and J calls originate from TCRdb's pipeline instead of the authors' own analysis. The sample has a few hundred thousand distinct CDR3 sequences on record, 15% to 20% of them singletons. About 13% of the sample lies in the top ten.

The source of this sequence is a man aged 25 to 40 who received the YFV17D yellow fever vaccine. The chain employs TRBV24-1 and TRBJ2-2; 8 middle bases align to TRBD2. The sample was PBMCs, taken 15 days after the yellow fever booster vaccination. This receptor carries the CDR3 CATSDLTPGGPGELFF. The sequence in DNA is TGTGCCACCAGTGACCTGACCCCGGGAGGGCCCGGGGAGCTGTTTTTT.